The T cell receptor beta chain under discussion was sequenced for a study of blood T cell repertoires in COVID-19 (dated by TCRdb to the early 2020s). Background on the whole study: Samples from collaborators originated in the United States, Italy and Spain and spanned both the acute and convalescent phases of COVID-19. The prospective study material was composed of cDNA or gDNA derived from T cells, B-cell-depleted T cells, or PBMCs. Deeply sampled blood TCRbeta repertoires from subjects exposed to, actively infected with, or recovered from COVID-19 were included in the dataset. The repertoires were released in a freely available public database intended as a resource for research on the immune response to SARS-CoV-2. The samples were drawn from two sources: the first 160 participants of the ongoing ImmuneRACE study, and 1,200 or so subjects contributed by 6 global collaborators. Nearly every sample came with metadata listing a de-identified subject ID, COVID-19 status, age in years and sex. Where HLA class I and class II types were available, the types were taken from metadata supplied by the sample provider, not from assay-based typing. Overall study outcomes, separate from this receptor: The quantity of clinical and demographic metadata differed by source and by participant and was supplied without curation.

Each collaborating institution followed its own protocols to collect whole blood in K2EDTA tubes. Collaborator samples were shipped for TCRbeta analysis as frozen whole blood, isolated PBMCs, or DNA extracted from either sample type. The immunoSEQ Assay, a bias-controlled multiplex PCR, was used to amplify TCRbeta CDR3 regions from genomic DNA. On the authors' methods: The number of nucleated cells in each sample was estimated by amplification of reference gene primers within the assay. Sequence reads were collapsed and filtered to measure the absolute abundance of every unique TCRbeta CDR3 rearrangement. Productive Simpson clonality was computed per sample as the square root of Simpson's diversity index over productive rearrangements. TCRdb re-hosts the immuneACCESS table, in-frame sequences only. Its copies lack some clones; in the studies checked, an unresolved V gene accounts for under half of them, and the cause for the rest is not known. That table supplies the V and J calls and clone size; D and trimming were determined from the DNA. The sample table contains about 51,000 clones; only one count was recorded for more than 85% of them. Together, the top ten hold 3.1% of the sample.

On this clone: Which antigen it targets is not known. No per-base quality is available; no much larger clone lies one base away.

The sequenced sample was peripheral blood. This sequence originates from a man in his fifties with acute or convalescent COVID-19.

In nucleotide form, the sequence is TGTGCCAGCAGCTTCTCCGGGACAGCAAACGAGCAGTACTTC. It codes for CASSFSGTANEQYF. The chain links TRBV2 with TRBJ2-7; 7 bases in between match TRBD1. Ends trimmed: V by 6 bases, J by 5 bases; bases unmatched to a gene: 10. Looking up the germline V gene yields CDR1 SNHLY and CDR2 FYNNEI. The CDR3 sequence holds 14 residues, the cysteine and phenylalanine included. This entry keeps only the CDR3 DNA: 42 bases, framed from base 1.